This TCR beta chain was recorded in a study of shared clonotypes between healthy human individuals. Division of CD4+ cells produced a CD45RA+ naive subset and a CD45RA-negative memory subset. Comments on this clone: The target antigen is unknown. The junction shows a germline mismatch at one end, possibly a read error.

Whole-study results and caveats: Naive subsets usually exceeded memory subsets in estimated richness.

Libraries were prepared by immunoSEQ multiplex PCR; TCRdb keeps only in-frame clonotypes and omits some of them. The table shows about 2 million clones, with 85% to 95% occurring only once. The receptor comes from a man between 18 and 35 years old in good health. Input material: naive CD4+ T cells sorted from blood. Subset meaning: CD45RA+ positively selected.

The CDR3 bases are TGTGCCAGCAGCATCGGACAGGTCTCCCACGAGCAGTACTTC. This codes for CASSIGQVSHEQYF. The chain combines TRBV7-2 with TRBJ2-7, with 7 bases lining up with TRBD1. CDR1 and CDR2 from the germline V gene are SGHTA and FQGNSA. The CDR3 is made up of 14 amino acids. Variable domain in full (rest from reference TRBV7-2 and TRBJ2-7): GAGVSQSPSNKVTEKGKDVELRCDPISGHTALYWYRQSLGQGLEFLIYFQGNSAPDKSGLPSDRFSAERTGGSVSTLTIQRTQQEDSAVYLCASSIGQVSHEQYFGPGTRLTVT.